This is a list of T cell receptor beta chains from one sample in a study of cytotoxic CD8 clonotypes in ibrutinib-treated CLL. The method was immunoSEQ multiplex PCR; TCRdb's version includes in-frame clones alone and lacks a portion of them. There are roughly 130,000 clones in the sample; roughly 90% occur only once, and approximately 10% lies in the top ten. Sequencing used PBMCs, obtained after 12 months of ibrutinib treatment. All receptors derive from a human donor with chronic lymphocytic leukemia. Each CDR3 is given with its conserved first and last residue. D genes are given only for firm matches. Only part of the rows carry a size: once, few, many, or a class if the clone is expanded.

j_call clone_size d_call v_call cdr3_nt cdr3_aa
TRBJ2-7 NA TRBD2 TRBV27 TGTGCCAGCAGTTTGTGGGAGGGGTCCTACGAGCAGTACTTC CASSLWEGSYEQYF
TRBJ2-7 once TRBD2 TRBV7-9 TGTGCCAGCAGCTTACGGCCTAGCGGGAGGCGGATACGGAAGGAGCAGTACTTC CASSLRPSGRRIRKEQYF
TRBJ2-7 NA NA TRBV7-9 TGTGCCAGCAGCCCCGACGGTCCAGAGCAGTACTTC CASSPDGPEQYF
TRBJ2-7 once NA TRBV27 TGTGCCAGCACCGGACAGAACTCCTACGAGCAGTACTTC CASTGQNSYEQYF
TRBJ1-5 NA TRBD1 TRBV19 TGTGCCAGTACTAAAAGCACAGGGGACGGACAGCCCCAGCATTTT CASTKSTGDGQPQHF
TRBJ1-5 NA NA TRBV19 TGTGCCAGCAGGGAGGTGTATCAGCCCCAGCATTTT CASREVYQPQHF
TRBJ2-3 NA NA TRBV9 TGTGCCAGCAGCGTAGGAGGGAGTTCCAACACAGATACGCAGTATTTT CASSVGGSSNTDTQYF
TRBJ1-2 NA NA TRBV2 TGTGCCAGCAGTTTCCCGCAGGAGGGGAGCTACACCTTC CASSFPQEGSYTF
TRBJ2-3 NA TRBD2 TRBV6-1 TGTGCCAGCAGCGAAACTAGCGGTACTAGCACAGATACGCAGTATTTT CASSETSGTSTDTQYF
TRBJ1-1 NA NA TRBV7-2 TGTGCCAGCAGCCCCGAGCCCGCCTTTAACACTGAAGCTTTCTTT CASSPEPAFNTEAFF
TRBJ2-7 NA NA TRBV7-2 TGTGCCAGCAGCTTAGACGGGAAAAGCTCCTACGAGCAGTACTTC CASSLDGKSSYEQYF
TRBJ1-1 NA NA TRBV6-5 TGTGCCAGCAGTTACCTGGAGAACACTGAAGCTTTCTTT CASSYLENTEAFF
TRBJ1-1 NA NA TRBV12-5 TGTGCTAGTGGTTTTGTCACGGGGGGCGCATCCCCGGTAGTGACTGAAGCTTTCTTT CASGFVTGGASPVVTEAFF
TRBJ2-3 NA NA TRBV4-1 TGCGCCAGCAGCCGGAAGGGGGTTCAGGAAGATACGCAGTATTTT CASSRKGVQEDTQYF
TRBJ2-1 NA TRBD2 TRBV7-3 TGTGCCAGCAGCTCCAGCCGCCTCGGACTAGCGGGAGGTGAGCAGTTCTTC CASSSSRLGLAGGEQFF
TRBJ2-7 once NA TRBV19 TGTGCCAGTAGTATATCTCGACGAAGCTCCTACGAGCAGTACTTC CASSISRRSSYEQYF
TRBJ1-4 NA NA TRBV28 TGTGCCAGCAGTCCTTCCAAGGGCCAACATATGCGTCAACTGTTTTTT CASSPSKGQHMRQLFF
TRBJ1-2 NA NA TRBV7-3 TGTGCCAGCAGCTTGGATCAAAGAGGCTATGGCTACACCTTC CASSLDQRGYGYTF
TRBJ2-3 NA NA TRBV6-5 TGTGCCAGCAGTACTAAGTACCTCGGCACAGATACGCAGTATTTT CASSTKYLGTDTQYF
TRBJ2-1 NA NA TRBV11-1 TGTGCCAGCAGCTTAGGTTGGCGGGACAATGAGCAGTTCTTC CASSLGWRDNEQFF
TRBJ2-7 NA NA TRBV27 TGTGCCAGCAGTTTTTCATCCTCGAACGAGCAGTACTTC CASSFSSSNEQYF
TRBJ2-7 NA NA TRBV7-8 TGTGCCAGCAGCTTAGCAGGGGACTTCTACGAGCAGTACTTC CASSLAGDFYEQYF
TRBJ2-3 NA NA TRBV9 TGTGCCAGCAGCGTAAGGCAGGGTAGCACAGATACGCAGTATTTT CASSVRQGSTDTQYF
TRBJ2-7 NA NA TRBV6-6 TGTGCCAGCGGTAAGGGGGAGAGGGCCTACGAGCAGTACTTC CASGKGERAYEQYF
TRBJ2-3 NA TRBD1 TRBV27 TGTGCCAGCAGCCCCCGGGACAGGGCCCCAGATACGCAGTATTTT CASSPRDRAPDTQYF
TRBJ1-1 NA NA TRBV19 TGTGCCAGTAGTATAGTCGGGACACCCTACACTGAAGCTTTCTTT CASSIVGTPYTEAFF
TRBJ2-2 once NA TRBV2 TGTGCCAGCAGTCAGGGCCAGGGCCTCCACGGGGAGCTGTTTTTT CASSQGQGLHGELFF
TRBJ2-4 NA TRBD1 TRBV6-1 TGTGCCAGCAGTGAGAAGGACAGGGGGCGAAAAAACATTCAGTACTTC CASSEKDRGRKNIQYF
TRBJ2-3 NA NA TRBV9 TGTGCCAGCAGCGTATGGGCTAGCGAGAGCACAGATACGCAGTATTTT CASSVWASESTDTQYF
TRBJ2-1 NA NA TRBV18 TGTGCCACCTCCTCGGGTTTCCCTGAGCAGTTCTTC CATSSGFPEQFF
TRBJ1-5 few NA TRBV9 TGTGCCAGCAGCGCGAGATTCCTTAATCAGCCCCAGCATTTT CASSARFLNQPQHF
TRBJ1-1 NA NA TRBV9 TGTGCCAGCAGCGTAGGGCAGGGCGATGAAGCTTTCTTT CASSVGQGDEAFF
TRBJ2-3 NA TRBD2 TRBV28 TGTGCCACCAGCGGACTAGCGGGCCGGGAGAACACAGATACGCAGTATTTT CATSGLAGRENTDTQYF
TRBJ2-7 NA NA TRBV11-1 TGTGCCAGCAGCCCGCCAGTTAGCGGCCTATACGAGCAGTACTTC CASSPPVSGLYEQYF
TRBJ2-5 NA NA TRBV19 TGTGCCACCACCCGGGACCCCCAAGAGACCCAGTACTTC CATTRDPQETQYF
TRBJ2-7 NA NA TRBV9 TGTGCCAGCAGCGTAGGTAGCGACTCCTACGAGCAGTACTTC CASSVGSDSYEQYF
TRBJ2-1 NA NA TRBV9 TGTGCCAGCAGCCTCAGCGGTGGGAGACTCTACAATGAGCAGTTCTTC CASSLSGGRLYNEQFF
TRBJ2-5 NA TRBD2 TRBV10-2 TGCGCCAGCAGTCCCGCACTAGCGGGAGAAGAGACCCAGTACTTC CASSPALAGEETQYF
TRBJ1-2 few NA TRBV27 TGTGCCAGCCTCTTTCGGGCGGAACCCGGCTATGGCTACACCTTC CASLFRAEPGYGYTF
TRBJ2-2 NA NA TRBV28 TGTGCCTCGGCGGGGATTTGGGACACCGGGGAGCTGTTTTTT CASAGIWDTGELFF
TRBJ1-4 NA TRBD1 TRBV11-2 TGTGCCAGCAGTTCCACCGGGACAGGGAGTGAAAAACTGTTTTTT CASSSTGTGSEKLFF
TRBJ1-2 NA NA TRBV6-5 TGTGCCAGCAGTTACTCGAGGCAGGGCCCTCTCTATGGCTACACCTTC CASSYSRQGPLYGYTF
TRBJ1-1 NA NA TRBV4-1 TGCGCCAGCAGCCAGTCGAGGACTGAAGCTTTCTTT CASSQSRTEAFF
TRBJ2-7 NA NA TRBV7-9 TGTGCCAGCAGCCCCCAACAGGGTACGTACGAGCAGTACTTC CASSPQQGTYEQYF
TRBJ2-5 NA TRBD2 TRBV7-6 TGTGCCAGCAGCCACCCTAGCGGGAGGACCGAAGAGACCCAGTACTTC CASSHPSGRTEETQYF
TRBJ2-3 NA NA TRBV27 TGTGCCAGCAGTTTGGGGAGGGATACGCAGTATTTT CASSLGRDTQYF
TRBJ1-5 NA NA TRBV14 TGTGCCAGCAGCTTACAGGGTAGAGGTCAGCCCCAGCATTTT CASSLQGRGQPQHF
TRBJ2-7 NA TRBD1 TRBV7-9 TGTGCCAGCAGCCTACTACAGGGGCACGAGCAGTACTTC CASSLLQGHEQYF
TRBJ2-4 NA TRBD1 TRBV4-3 TGCGCCAGCAGCCAACCGGACAGGGGCGCCATTCAGTACTTC CASSQPDRGAIQYF
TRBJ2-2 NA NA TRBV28 TGTGCCAGCAGCCCTCGACAGTTCAACACCGGGGAGCTGTTTTTT CASSPRQFNTGELFF
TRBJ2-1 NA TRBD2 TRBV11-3 TGTGCCAGCAGCTTGGGACTAGCGGGACTTGGCGATGAGCAGTTCTTC CASSLGLAGLGDEQFF
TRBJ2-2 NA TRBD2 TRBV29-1 TGCAGCGTTGAAGATGTGCTAGCGGGACGGAACACCGGGGAGCTGTTTTTT CSVEDVLAGRNTGELFF
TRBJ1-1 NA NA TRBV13 TGTGCCAGCAGCACAGGGAACACTGAAGCTTTCTTT CASSTGNTEAFF
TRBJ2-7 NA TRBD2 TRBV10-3 TGTGCCATCAGTGAGTCCGTGACTAGCGGTGCTTCTATGGGTTACGAGCAGTACTTC CAISESVTSGASMGYEQYF
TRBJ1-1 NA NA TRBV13 TGTGCCAGCAGCTTCCCCTATCCCACTGAAGCTTTCTTT CASSFPYPTEAFF
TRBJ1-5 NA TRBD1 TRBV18 TGTGCCAGCTCACCACTGGGACAGGGCTATCAGCCCCAGCATTTT CASSPLGQGYQPQHF
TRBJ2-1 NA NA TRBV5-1 TGCGCCAGCAGCCTTTACAATGAGCAGTTCTTC CASSLYNEQFF